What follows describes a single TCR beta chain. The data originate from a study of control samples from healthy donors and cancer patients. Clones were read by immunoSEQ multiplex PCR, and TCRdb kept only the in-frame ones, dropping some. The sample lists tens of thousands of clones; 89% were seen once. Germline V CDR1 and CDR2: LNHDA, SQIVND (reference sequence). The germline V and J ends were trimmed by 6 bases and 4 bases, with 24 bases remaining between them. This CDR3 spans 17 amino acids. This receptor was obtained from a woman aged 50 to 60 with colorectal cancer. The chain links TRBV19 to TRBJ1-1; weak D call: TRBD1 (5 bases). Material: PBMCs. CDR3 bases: TGTGCCAGTAGCGAAAACCGAGCAGGGCGGAGGGGCACTGAAGCTTTCTTT. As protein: CASSENRAGRRGTEAFF. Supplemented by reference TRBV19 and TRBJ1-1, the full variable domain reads DGGITQSPKYLFRKEGQNVTLSCEQNLNHDAMYWYRQDPGQGLRLIYYSQIVNDFQKGDIAEGYSVSREKKESFPLTVTSAQKNPTAFYLCASSENRAGRRGTEAFFGQGTRLTVV.